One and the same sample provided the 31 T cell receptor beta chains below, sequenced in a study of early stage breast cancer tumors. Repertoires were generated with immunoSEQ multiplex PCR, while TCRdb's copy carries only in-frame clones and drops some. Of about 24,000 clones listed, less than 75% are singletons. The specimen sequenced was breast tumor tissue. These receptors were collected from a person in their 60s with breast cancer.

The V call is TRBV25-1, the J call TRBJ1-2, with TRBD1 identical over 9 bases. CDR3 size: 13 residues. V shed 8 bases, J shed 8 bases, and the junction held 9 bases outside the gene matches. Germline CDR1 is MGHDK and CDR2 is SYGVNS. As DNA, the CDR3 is TGTGCCAGCTCCCTCACAGGGGGCGGCGGCTACACCTTC. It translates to CASSLTGGGGYTF.

CDR3 sequence: CASSWTEGYGYTF. The CDR3 region has the DNA TGTGCCAGCAGCTGGACGGAGGGCTATGGCTACACCTTC. This rearrangement joins TRBV7-2 to TRBJ1-2; no reliable D call. V shed 4 bases and J shed 4 bases, with 10 bases lying between them. Germline values: CDR1 SGHTA, CDR2 FQGNSA. CDR3 length equals 13 residues.

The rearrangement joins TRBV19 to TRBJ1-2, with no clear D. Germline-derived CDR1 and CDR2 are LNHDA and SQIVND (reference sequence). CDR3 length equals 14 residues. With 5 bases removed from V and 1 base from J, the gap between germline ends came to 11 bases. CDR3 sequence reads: CASSWARFNYGYTF. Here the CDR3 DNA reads TGTGCCAGTAGTTGGGCCAGATTTAACTATGGCTACACCTTC.

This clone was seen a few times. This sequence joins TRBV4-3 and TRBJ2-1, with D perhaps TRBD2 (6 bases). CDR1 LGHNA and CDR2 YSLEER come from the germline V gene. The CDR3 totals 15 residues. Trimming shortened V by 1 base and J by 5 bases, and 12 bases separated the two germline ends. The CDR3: CASSQVTSNHNEQFF. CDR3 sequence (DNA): TGCGCCAGCAGCCAAGTTACTAGCAACCACAATGAGCAGTTCTTC.

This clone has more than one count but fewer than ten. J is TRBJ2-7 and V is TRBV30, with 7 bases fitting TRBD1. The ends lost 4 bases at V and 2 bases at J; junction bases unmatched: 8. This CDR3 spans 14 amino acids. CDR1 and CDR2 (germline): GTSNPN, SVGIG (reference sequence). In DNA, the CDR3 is TGTGCCTGGATACCCGGGACAGCAACCTACGAGCAGTACTTC. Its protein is CAWIPGTATYEQYF.

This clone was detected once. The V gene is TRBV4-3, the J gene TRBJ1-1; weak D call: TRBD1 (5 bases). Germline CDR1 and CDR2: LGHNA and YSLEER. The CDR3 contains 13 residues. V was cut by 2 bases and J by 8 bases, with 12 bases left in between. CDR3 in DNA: TGCGCCAGCAGCCAATTTTTGAACAGGGAAGCTTTCTTT. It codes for CASSQFLNREAFF.

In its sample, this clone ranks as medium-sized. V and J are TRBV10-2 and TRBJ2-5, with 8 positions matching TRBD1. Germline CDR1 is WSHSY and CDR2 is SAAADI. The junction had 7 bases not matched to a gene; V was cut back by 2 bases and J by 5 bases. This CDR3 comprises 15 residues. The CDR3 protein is CASSEPAGGEETQYF. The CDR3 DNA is TGCGCCAGCAGTGAGCCGGCAGGGGGCGAGGAGACCCAGTACTTC.

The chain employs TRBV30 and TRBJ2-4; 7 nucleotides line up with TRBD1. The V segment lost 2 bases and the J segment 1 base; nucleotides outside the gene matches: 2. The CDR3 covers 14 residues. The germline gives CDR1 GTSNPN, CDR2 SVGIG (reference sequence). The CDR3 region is CAWSTGAAKNIQYF. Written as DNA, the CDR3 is TGTGCCTGGAGTACAGGGGCCGCCAAAAACATTCAGTACTTC.

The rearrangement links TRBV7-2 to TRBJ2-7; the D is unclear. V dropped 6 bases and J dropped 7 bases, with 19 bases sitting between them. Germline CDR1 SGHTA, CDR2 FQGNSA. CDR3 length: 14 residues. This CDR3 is CASSTNSKVGEQYF. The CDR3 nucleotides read TGTGCCAGCAGTACGAACAGCAAAGTTGGGGAGCAGTACTTC.

The CDR3 DNA sequence: TGTGCCAGCAGTGACAGGGCTAGCGGGATCTCCTACAATGAGCAGTTCTTC. The encoded protein is CASSDRASGISYNEQFF. The rearrangement joins TRBV2 to TRBJ2-1, with 9 bases identical to TRBD2. This CDR3 contains 17 residues. V lost 3 bases and J lost 0; bases outside the gene matches: 6. Germline loops: CDR1 SNHLY, CDR2 FYNNEI.

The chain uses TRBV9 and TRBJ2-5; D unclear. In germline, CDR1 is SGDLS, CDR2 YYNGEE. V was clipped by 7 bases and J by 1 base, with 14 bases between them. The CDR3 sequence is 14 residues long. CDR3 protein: CASAPGQLQETQYF. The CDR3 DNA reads TGTGCCAGCGCGCCCGGTCAACTCCAAGAGACCCAGTACTTC.

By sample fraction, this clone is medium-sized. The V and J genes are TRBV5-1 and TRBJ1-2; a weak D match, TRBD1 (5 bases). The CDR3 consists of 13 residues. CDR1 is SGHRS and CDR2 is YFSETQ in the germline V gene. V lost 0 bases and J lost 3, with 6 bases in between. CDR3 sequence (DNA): TGCGCCAGCAGCTTGGGCAGGGACTATGGCTACACCTTC. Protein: CASSLGRDYGYTF.

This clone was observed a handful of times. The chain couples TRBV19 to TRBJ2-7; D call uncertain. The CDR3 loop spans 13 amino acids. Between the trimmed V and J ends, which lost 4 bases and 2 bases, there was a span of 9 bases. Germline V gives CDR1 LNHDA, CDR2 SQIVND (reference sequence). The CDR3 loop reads CASSRSQTYEQYF. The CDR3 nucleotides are TGTGCCAGTAGTAGGTCACAAACCTACGAGCAGTACTTC.

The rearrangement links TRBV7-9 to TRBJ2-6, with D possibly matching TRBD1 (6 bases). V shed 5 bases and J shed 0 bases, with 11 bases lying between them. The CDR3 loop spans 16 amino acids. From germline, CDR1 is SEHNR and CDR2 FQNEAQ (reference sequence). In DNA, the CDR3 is TGTGCCAGCAGCCCACAGGGAAGCTCTGGGGCCAACGTCCTGACTTTC. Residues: CASSPQGSSGANVLTF. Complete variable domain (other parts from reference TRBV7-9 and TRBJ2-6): DTGVSQNPRHKITKRGQNVTFRCDPISEHNRLYWYRQTLGQGPEFLTYFQNEAQLEKSRLLSDRFSAERPKGSFSTLEIQRTEQGDSAMYLCASSPQGSSGANVLTFGAGSRLTVL.

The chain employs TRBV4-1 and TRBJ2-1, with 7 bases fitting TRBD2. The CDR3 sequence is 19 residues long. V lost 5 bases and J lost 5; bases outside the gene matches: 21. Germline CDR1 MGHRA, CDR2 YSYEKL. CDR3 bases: TGCGCCAGCAGCGTTCTTGGGCTAGCGGTGAAAGAAAACGACAATGAGCAGTTCTTC. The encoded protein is CASSVLGLAVKENDNEQFF.

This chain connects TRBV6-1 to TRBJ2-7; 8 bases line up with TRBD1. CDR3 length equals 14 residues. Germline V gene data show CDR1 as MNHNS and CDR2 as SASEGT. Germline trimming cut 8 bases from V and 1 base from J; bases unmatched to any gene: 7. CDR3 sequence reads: CASLRGPSSYEQYF. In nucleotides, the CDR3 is TGTGCCAGCCTCAGGGGGCCCTCTTCCTACGAGCAGTACTTC.

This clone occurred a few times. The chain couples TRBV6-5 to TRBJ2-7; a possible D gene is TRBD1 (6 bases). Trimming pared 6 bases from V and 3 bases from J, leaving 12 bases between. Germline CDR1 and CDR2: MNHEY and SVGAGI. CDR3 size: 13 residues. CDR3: CASRPPGVYEQYF. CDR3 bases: TGTGCCAGCAGGCCCCCAGGGGTCTACGAGCAGTACTTC.

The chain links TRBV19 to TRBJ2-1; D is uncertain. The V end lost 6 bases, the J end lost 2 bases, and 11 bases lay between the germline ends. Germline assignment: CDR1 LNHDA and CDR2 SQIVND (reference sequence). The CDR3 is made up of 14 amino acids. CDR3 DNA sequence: TGTGCCAGTAGAAAGAGCGAAGCCTACAATGAGCAGTTCTTC. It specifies CASRKSEAYNEQFF.

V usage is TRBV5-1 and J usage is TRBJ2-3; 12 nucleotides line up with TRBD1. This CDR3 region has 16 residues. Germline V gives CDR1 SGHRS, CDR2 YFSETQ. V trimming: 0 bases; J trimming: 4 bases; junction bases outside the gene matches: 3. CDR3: CASSLGGTGGADTQYF. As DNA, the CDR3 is TGCGCCAGCAGCTTGGGCGGGACAGGGGGCGCAGATACGCAGTATTTT.

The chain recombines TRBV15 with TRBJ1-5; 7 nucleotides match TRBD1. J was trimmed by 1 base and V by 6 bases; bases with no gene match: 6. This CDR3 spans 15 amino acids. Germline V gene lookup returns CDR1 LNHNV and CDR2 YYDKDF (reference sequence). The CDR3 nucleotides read TGTGCCACCAGTACCGGGACAGTGAGCAATCAGCCCCAGCATTTT. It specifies CATSTGTVSNQPQHF.

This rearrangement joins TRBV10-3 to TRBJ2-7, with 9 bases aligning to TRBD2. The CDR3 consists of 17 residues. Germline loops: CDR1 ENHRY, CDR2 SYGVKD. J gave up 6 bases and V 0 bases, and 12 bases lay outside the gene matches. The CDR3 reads CAISESAASGDHSEQYF. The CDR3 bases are TGTGCCATCAGTGAGTCCGCGGCTAGCGGGGACCACTCCGAGCAGTACTTC.

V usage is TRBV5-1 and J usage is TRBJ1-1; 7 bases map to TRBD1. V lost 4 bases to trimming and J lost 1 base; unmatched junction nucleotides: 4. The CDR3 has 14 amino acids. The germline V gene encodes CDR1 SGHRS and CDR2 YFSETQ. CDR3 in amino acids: CASSRGQPNTEAFF. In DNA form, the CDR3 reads TGCGCCAGCAGCCGGGGACAGCCGAACACTGAAGCTTTCTTT.

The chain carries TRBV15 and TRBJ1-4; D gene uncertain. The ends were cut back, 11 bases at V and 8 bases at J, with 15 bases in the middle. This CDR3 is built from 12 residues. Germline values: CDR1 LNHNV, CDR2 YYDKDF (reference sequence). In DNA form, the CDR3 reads TGTGCCGGCCCTGAGGGCCGGGAAAAACTGTTTTTT. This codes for CAGPEGREKLFF.

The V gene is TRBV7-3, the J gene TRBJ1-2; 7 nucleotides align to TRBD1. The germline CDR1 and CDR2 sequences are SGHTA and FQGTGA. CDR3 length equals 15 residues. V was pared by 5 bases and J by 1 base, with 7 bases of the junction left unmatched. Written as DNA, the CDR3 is TGTGCCAGCAGCCCTACTGACAGGGTTAACTATGGCTACACCTTC. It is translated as CASSPTDRVNYGYTF.

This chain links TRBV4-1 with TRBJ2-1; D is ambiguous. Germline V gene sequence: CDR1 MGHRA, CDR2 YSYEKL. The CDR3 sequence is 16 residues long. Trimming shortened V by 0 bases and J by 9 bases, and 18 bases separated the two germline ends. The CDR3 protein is CASSQEFGARGGEQFF. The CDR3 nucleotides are TGCGCCAGCAGCCAAGAATTTGGAGCACGAGGTGGTGAGCAGTTCTTC.

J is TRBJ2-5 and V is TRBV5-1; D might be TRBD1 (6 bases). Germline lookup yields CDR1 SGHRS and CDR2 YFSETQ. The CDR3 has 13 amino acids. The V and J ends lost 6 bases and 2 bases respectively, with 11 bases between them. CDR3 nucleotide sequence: TGCGCCAGCACCACAGGGAGTCAAGAGACCCAGTACTTC. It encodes CASTTGSQETQYF.

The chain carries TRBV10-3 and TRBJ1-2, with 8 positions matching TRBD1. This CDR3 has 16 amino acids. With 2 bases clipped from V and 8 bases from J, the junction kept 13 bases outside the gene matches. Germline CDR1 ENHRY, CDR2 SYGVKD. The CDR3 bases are TGTGCCATCAGTGAGCCGACAGGGGATCTCCTATACGGCTACACCTTC. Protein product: CAISEPTGDLLYGYTF.

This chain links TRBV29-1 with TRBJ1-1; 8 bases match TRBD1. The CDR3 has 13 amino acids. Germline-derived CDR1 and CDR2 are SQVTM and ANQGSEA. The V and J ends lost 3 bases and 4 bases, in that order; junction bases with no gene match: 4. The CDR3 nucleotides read TGCAGCGTTGAGACAGGGGTGGGCACTGAAGCTTTCTTT. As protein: CSVETGVGTEAFF.

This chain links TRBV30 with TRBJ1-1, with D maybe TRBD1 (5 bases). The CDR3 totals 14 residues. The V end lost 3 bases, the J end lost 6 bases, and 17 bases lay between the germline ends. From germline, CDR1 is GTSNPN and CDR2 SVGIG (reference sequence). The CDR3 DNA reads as TGTGCCTGGAGCCTCGCGGGGGTGGTCTCTGAAGCTTTCTTT. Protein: CAWSLAGVVSEAFF. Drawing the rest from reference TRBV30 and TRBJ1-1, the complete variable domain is SQTIHQWPATLVQPVGSPLSLECTVEGTSNPNLYWYRQAAGRGLQLLFYSVGIGQISSEVPQNLSASRPQDRQFILSSKKLLLSDSGFYLCAWSLAGVVSEAFFGQGTRLTVV.

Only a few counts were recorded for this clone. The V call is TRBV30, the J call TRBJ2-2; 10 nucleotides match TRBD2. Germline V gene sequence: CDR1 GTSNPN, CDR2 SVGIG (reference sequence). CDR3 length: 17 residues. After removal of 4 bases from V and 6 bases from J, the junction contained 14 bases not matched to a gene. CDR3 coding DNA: TGTGCCTGGAATTCCTGGGAGCGGGAGGGAAGCCCCGGGGAGCTGTTTTTT. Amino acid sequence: CAWNSWEREGSPGELFF.

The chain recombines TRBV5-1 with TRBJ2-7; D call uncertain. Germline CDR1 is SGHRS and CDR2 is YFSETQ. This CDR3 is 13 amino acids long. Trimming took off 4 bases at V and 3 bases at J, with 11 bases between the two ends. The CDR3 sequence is CASSTHGGYEQYF. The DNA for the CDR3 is TGCGCCAGCAGCACACACGGCGGCTACGAGCAGTACTTC.